This T cell receptor (beta chain) was sequenced for a study of shared clonotypes between healthy human individuals. Points from the study as a whole: The study found about 5% of naive CD4 clonotypes shared across a few donors. Generation of non-shared clonotypes was less probable than generation of clonotypes shared by all four donors. Specimens sampled were limited to blood, with tissue repertoires likely differing.

With regard to this clone: Its antigen is not identified.

Sequencing used immunoSEQ multiplex PCR; TCRdb keeps in-frame clones, though not all of them. The table lists millions of clones, 90% to 95% of them singletons, with about 0.13% in the top ten. Germline V gene data show CDR1 as SGHTA and CDR2 as FQGNSA. The CDR3 length is 15 residues. V lost 5 bases and J 5 bases, leaving 18 bases between the germline ends. The clonotype was recovered from a man aged 18 to 29 in good health. Sequencing was done on a sample of naive CD4+ T cells sorted from blood. The subset was: CD45RA+ positively selected. The rearrangement uses TRBV7-2 and TRBJ1-2; D possibly corresponds to TRBD1 (5 bases). The CDR3 loop is CASSPRSGAFYGYTF. In DNA, the CDR3 is TGTGCCAGCAGCCCCCGCAGCGGGGCATTTTATGGCTACACCTTC.